These 22 T cell receptor beta chains were sequenced from one sample in a study of blood T cell repertoires in COVID-19. Profiled with immunoSEQ multiplex PCR; TCRdb holds only in-frame clones, not every one. The table records 170,000 or so clones, approximately 80% of them present only once. Material for sequencing was peripheral blood. The receptor source for this set is a woman aged 35 to 49 with COVID-19, enrolled during active disease.

The CDR3 DNA reads as TGCGCCAGCAGAGCGGGGTGGGACACCTACAATGAGCAGTTCTTC. This translates into CASRAGWDTYNEQFF. The gene calls are TRBV5-1 and TRBJ2-1; D might be TRBD2 (7 bases). The germline V gene encodes CDR1 SGHRS and CDR2 YFSETQ. The CDR3 extends over 15 amino acids. V was pared by 5 bases and J by 2 bases, with 14 bases between.

The CDR3 DNA reads as TGTGCCAGCTCACCGACGACAGGGAACACTGAAGCTTTCTTT. Amino acid sequence: CASSPTTGNTEAFF. This chain links TRBV18 with TRBJ1-1; D possibly corresponds to TRBD1 (6 bases). Germline V gene sequence: CDR1 KGHSH, CDR2 LQKENI. The CDR3 runs 14 residues. Trimming shortened V by 3 bases and J by 1 base, and 9 bases separated the two germline ends.

The genes are TRBV5-5 and TRBJ2-7, with D possibly being TRBD1 (5 bases). This CDR3 comprises 13 residues. The germline V and J ends were trimmed by 2 bases and 3 bases, with 9 bases remaining between them. Germline V gene lookup returns CDR1 SGHKS and CDR2 YYEKEE (reference sequence). In nucleotides, the CDR3 is TGTGCCAGCAGCTTTGGCAGGGACTACGAGCAGTACTTC. Its protein is CASSFGRDYEQYF.

V and J are TRBV9 and TRBJ2-3; possibly TRBD2 for D (5 bases). V lost 0 bases and J 3 bases, leaving 14 bases between the germline ends. Germline V gives CDR1 SGDLS, CDR2 YYNGEE. The CDR3 is made up of 16 amino acids. As DNA, the CDR3 is TGTGCCAGCAGCGTAGGTAGAGGGTTGGGAACAGATACGCAGTATTTT. This gives the protein CASSVGRGLGTDTQYF.

V gene TRBV5-1 combines with J gene TRBJ2-7; possible D gene TRBD1, 6 bases. The length of the CDR3 is 18 residues. Germline V gene sequence: CDR1 SGHRS, CDR2 YFSETQ. Trimming shortened V by 0 bases and J by 0 bases, and 19 bases separated the two germline ends. The CDR3 is CASSLALARGGSSYEQYF. The CDR3 bases are TGCGCCAGCAGCTTGGCTCTGGCCCGAGGGGGAAGCTCCTACGAGCAGTACTTC.

This chain connects TRBV12-3 or TRBV12-4 to TRBJ2-1; possible D gene TRBD1, 6 bases. This CDR3 is built from 13 residues. The germline V and J ends were trimmed by 3 bases and 9 bases, with 12 bases remaining between them. CDR3 region: CASSFHRVSEQFF. The DNA of the CDR3 is TGTGCCAGCAGTTTTCACAGGGTCAGTGAGCAGTTCTTC.

The chain carries TRBV7-3 and TRBJ1-1; D remains unclear. Germline V gives CDR1 SGHTA, CDR2 FQGTGA. V shed 0 bases and J shed 1 base, with 3 bases lying between them. CDR3 size: 13 residues. The CDR3 loop reads CASSLTWNTEAFF. CDR3 sequence (DNA): TGTGCCAGCAGCTTAACCTGGAACACTGAAGCTTTCTTT.

This clone showed up just once. The chain is built from TRBV7-6 and TRBJ2-7; 7 bases match TRBD1. CDR1 SGHVS and CDR2 FNYEAQ come from the germline V gene. This CDR3 is 15 amino acids long. V lost 5 bases, J lost 0 bases, and 7 bases stayed unmatched. The CDR3 DNA sequence: TGTGCCAGCAGCCCAAGGACAGGTAGCTCCTACGAGCAGTACTTC. Translated: CASSPRTGSSYEQYF.

This rearrangement joins TRBV7-9 to TRBJ2-2, with D perhaps matching TRBD1 (6 bases). Germline-derived CDR1 and CDR2 are SEHNR and FQNEAQ (reference sequence). Deletions cut 1 base from V and 1 base from J, with 10 bases between. The CDR3 is 16 residues long. This CDR3 reads CASSLDGGRNTGELFF. In DNA form, the CDR3 reads TGTGCCAGCAGCTTAGATGGGGGCCGGAACACCGGGGAGCTGTTTTTT.

The V call is TRBV19, the J call TRBJ2-3; TRBD2 agrees at 7 bases. Germline V lookup: CDR1 LNHDA, CDR2 SQIVND (reference sequence). The CDR3 is 17 amino acids. V shed 0 bases, J shed 5 bases, and the junction held 11 bases outside the gene matches. This CDR3 is CASSIEWGGNREDTQYF. CDR3 DNA sequence: TGTGCCAGTAGTATAGAGTGGGGGGGGAACCGCGAAGATACGCAGTATTTT.

The CDR3, as DNA: TGTGCCAGCAGTGAAGCATGGGGGGGCAATGAGCAGTTCTTC. This gives the protein CASSEAWGGNEQFF. J is TRBJ2-1 and V is TRBV6-1; 7 bases line up with TRBD2. The germline V gene has CDR1 MNHNS and CDR2 SASEGT. Trimming took 0 bases from V and 6 from J; bases not matched to a gene: 2. The CDR3 has 14 residues.

This clone was seen a few times. This sequence joins TRBV6-2 or TRBV6-3 and TRBJ2-5; possibly TRBD1 for D (6 bases). CDR1 and CDR2 (germline): MNHEY, SVGEGT. There are 15 residues in the CDR3. Trimming removed 0 bases at V and 4 bases at J, with 12 bases between. The CDR3 loop reads CASSYSRGYRETQYF. CDR3 sequence (DNA): TGTGCCAGCAGTTACTCGAGGGGGTATAGAGAGACCCAGTACTTC.

The chain is built from TRBV19 and TRBJ2-3, with TRBD2 identical over 11 bases. Per the germline V gene, CDR1 is LNHDA and CDR2 is SQIVND (reference sequence). The CDR3 totals 15 residues. The junction had 6 bases not matched to a gene; V was cut back by 6 bases and J by 4 bases. In DNA, the CDR3 is TGTGCCAGTAGGTCAATAGCGGGAGGGCCAGATACGCAGTATTTT. Translated, it gives CASRSIAGGPDTQYF.

The rearrangement joins TRBV28 to TRBJ2-7; TRBD2 matches 8 bases. Germline CDR1 is MDHEN and CDR2 is SYDVKM. The CDR3 contains 15 residues. With V trimmed by 4 bases and J by 2 bases, 7 bases remained unmatched. The DNA for the CDR3 is TGTGCCAGCAGTTCGCGGGGGGAACGACCCTACGAGCAGTACTTC. It yields the protein CASSSRGERPYEQYF.

This rearrangement joins TRBV27 to TRBJ1-2, with TRBD1 as a possible D gene (6 bases). The V and J ends lost 9 bases and 8 bases respectively, with 16 bases between them. The germline V gene encodes CDR1 MNHEY and CDR2 SMNVEV (reference sequence). The CDR3 contains 12 residues. The CDR3 is CASWFGGGGYTF. The CDR3 nucleotides are TGTGCCAGTTGGTTTGGGGGCGGGGGCTACACCTTC.

The genes are TRBV9 and TRBJ1-4; D is possibly TRBD1 (5 bases). The germline gives CDR1 SGDLS, CDR2 YYNGEE. This CDR3 contains 15 residues. V lost 1 base and J 3 bases, leaving 10 bases between the germline ends. The CDR3 reads CASSVLVGANEKLFF. The CDR3 DNA is TGTGCCAGCAGCGTACTCGTAGGGGCTAATGAAAAACTGTTTTTT.

V and J are TRBV2 and TRBJ1-5; TRBD1 is a possible D gene (5 bases). V was pared by 4 bases and J by 7 bases, with 8 bases between. Per germline, CDR1 SNHLY and CDR2 FYNNEI. The CDR3 is 12 amino acids. CDR3 bases: TGTGCCAGCAGTGCGGACACACAGCCCCAGCATTTT. It specifies CASSADTQPQHF.

The V and J genes are TRBV28 and TRBJ1-1; 9 bases are a match to TRBD1. Germline V gives CDR1 MDHEN, CDR2 SYDVKM. The CDR3 has 13 residues. The V and J ends lost 6 bases and 10 bases, in that order; junction bases with no gene match: 9. CDR3 nucleotide sequence: TGTGCCAGCAGATCCCGGGACAGGGTGGGAGCTTTCTTT. This encodes CASRSRDRVGAFF.

V usage is TRBV29-1 and J usage is TRBJ1-1; D perhaps matches TRBD1 (5 bases). This CDR3 contains 13 residues. Germline V gene data show CDR1 as SQVTM and CDR2 as ANQGSEA. With 8 bases removed from V and 6 bases from J, the gap between germline ends came to 19 bases. The CDR3 spells CSFSRGFGAEAFF. CDR3 DNA sequence: TGCAGCTTTTCTCGGGGGTTTGGAGCTGAAGCTTTCTTT.

This clone was detected only a few times. The J gene is TRBJ2-1, the V gene TRBV28; 10 bases line up with TRBD2. Germline CDR1 and CDR2: MDHEN and SYDVKM. The CDR3 contains 16 residues. The V gene end was trimmed by 3 bases and the J gene end by 4 bases; junction bases not matched to a gene: 6. The CDR3 coding sequence is TGTGCCAGCAGTTTCCGTGGACTAGCGGCGTACAATGAGCAGTTCTTC. Translation: CASSFRGLAAYNEQFF.

The V and J genes are TRBV5-4 and TRBJ2-7; no clear D gene. In germline, CDR1 is SGHNT, CDR2 YYREEE (reference sequence). This CDR3 has 12 amino acids. The V gene lost 5 bases and the J gene lost 1 base, with 7 bases spanning the gap. The CDR3 protein is CASSPNSYEQYF. CDR3 sequence (DNA): TGTGCCAGCAGTCCAAATTCCTACGAGCAGTACTTC.

The chain carries TRBV4-1 and TRBJ1-6, with 9 positions matching TRBD1. The length of the CDR3 is 22 residues. The V gene's germline CDR1 is MGHRA and CDR2 YSYEKL. V was pared by 0 bases and J by 2 bases, with 17 bases of the junction left unmatched. The CDR3 is CASSQDPGTGGSPGTYNSPLHF. In nucleotides, the CDR3 is TGCGCCAGCAGCCAAGATCCAGGCACAGGGGGCTCCCCTGGGACCTATAATTCACCCCTCCACTTT.